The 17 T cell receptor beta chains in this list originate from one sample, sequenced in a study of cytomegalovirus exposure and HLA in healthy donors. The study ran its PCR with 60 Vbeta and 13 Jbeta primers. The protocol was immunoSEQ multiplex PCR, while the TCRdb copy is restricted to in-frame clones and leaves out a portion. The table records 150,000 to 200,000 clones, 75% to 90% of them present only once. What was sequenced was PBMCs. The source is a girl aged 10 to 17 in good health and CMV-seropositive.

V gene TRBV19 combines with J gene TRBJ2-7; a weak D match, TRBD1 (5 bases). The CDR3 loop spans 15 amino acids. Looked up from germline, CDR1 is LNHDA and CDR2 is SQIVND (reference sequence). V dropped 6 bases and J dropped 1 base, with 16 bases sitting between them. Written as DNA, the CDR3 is TGTGCCAGTAGAAGTCAGGGCCCGAATTCCTACGAGCAGTACTTC. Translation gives CASRSQGPNSYEQYF. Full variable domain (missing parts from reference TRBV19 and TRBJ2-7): DGGITQSPKYLFRKEGQNVTLSCEQNLNHDAMYWYRQDPGQGLRLIYYSQIVNDFQKGDIAEGYSVSREKKESFPLTVTSAQKNPTAFYLCASRSQGPNSYEQYFGPGTRLTVT.

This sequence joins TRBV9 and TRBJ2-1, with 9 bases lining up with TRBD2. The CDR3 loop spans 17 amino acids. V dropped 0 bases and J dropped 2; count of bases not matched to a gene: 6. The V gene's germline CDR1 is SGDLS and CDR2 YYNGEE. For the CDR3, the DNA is TGTGCCAGCAGCGTAGAAGGGCTAGCGGGGCCCTACAATGAGCAGTTCTTC. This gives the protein CASSVEGLAGPYNEQFF.

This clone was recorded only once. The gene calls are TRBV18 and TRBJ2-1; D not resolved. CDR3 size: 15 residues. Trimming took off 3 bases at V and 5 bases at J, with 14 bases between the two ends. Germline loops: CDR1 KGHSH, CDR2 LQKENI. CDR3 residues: CASSPVSRNNNEQFF. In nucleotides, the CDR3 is TGTGCCAGCTCACCGGTTTCGCGAAATAACAATGAGCAGTTCTTC.

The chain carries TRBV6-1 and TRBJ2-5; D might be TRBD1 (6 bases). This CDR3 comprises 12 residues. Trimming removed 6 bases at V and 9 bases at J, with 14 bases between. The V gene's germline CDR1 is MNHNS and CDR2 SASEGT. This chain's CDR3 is CASRTGSRSQYF. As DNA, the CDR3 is TGTGCCAGCAGGACAGGCTCCAGGTCCCAGTACTTC.

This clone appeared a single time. The CDR3 coding sequence is TGCAGCGTTGGACAGGGGTATAACACTGAAGCTTTCTTT. As protein: CSVGQGYNTEAFF. The chain uses TRBV29-1 and TRBJ1-1, with TRBD1 identical over 8 bases. V dropped 4 bases and J dropped 2; count of bases not matched to a gene: 3. Germline assignment: CDR1 SQVTM and CDR2 ANQGSEA. The CDR3 contains 13 residues.

The CDR3, as DNA: TGTGCCAGCAGCGTAGCTAAGAGGGGGTCAGGGGAGCTGGGCAATCAGCCCCAGCATTTT. Translated: CASSVAKRGSGELGNQPQHF. The V call is TRBV9, the J call TRBJ1-5; maybe TRBD1 (6 bases). Germline V lookup: CDR1 SGDLS, CDR2 YYNGEE. The CDR3 consists of 20 residues. The ends were cut back, 0 bases at V and 2 bases at J, with 24 bases in the middle.

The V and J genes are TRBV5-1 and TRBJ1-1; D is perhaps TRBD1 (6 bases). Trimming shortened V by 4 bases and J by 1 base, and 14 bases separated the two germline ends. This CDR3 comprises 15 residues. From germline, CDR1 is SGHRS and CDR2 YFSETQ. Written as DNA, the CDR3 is TGCGCCAGCAGCCTTAACAGGGCCCCGAACACTGAAGCTTTCTTT. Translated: CASSLNRAPNTEAFF. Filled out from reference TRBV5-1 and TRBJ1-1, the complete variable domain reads KAGVTQTPRYLIKTRGQQVTLSCSPISGHRSVSWYQQTPGQGLQFLFEYFSETQRNKGNFPGRFSGRQFSNSRSEMNVSTLELGDSALYLCASSLNRAPNTEAFFGQGTRLTVV.

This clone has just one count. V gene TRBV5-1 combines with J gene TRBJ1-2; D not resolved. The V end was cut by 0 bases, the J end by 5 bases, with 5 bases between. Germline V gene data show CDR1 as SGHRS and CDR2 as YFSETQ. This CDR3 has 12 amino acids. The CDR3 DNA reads TGCGCCAGCAGCTTGGCGGGTTATGGCTACACCTTC. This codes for CASSLAGYGYTF.

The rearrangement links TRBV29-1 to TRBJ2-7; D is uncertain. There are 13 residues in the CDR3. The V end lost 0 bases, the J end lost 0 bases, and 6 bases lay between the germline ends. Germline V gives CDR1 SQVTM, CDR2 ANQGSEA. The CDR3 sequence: CSVEDSSSYEQYF. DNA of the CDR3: TGCAGCGTTGAAGACTCGAGCTCCTACGAGCAGTACTTC.

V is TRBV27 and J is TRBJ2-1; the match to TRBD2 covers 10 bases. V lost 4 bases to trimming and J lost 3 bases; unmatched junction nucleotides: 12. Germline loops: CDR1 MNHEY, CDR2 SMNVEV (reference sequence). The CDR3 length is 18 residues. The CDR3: CASSYAETSGHIYNEQFF. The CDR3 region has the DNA TGTGCCAGCAGTTACGCGGAGACTAGCGGGCATATCTACAATGAGCAGTTCTTC.

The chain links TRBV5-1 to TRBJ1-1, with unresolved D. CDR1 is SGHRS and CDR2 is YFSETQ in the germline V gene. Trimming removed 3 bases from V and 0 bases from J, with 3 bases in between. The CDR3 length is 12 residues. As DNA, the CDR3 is TGCGCCAGCAGCTCCATGAACACTGAAGCTTTCTTT. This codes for CASSSMNTEAFF.

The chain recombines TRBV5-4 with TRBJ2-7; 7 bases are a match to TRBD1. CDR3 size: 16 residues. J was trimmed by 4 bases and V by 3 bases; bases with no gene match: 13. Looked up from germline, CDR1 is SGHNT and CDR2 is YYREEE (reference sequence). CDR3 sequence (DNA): TGTGCCAGCAGCTCCTGGGAACCGGGGACAGAGTACGAGCAGTACTTC. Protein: CASSSWEPGTEYEQYF.

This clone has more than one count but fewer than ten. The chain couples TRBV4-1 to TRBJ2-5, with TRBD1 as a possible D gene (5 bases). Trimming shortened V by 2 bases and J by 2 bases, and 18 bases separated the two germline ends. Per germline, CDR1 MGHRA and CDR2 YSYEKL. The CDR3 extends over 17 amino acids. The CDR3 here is CASSQSRSGHNQETQYF. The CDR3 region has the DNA TGCGCCAGCAGCCAATCACGATCTGGACACAATCAAGAGACCCAGTACTTC.

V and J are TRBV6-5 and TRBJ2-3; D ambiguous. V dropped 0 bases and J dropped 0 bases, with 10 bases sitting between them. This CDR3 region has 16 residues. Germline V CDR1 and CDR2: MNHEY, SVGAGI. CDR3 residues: CASSYSTLPSTDTQYF. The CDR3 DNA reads TGTGCCAGCAGTTACTCGACATTACCTAGCACAGATACGCAGTATTTT.

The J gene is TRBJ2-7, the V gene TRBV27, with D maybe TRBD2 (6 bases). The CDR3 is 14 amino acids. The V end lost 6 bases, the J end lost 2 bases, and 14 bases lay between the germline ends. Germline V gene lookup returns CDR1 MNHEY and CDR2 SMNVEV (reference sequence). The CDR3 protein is CASSQGLTAYEQYF. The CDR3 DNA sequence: TGTGCCAGCAGCCAGGGACTGACAGCCTACGAGCAGTACTTC.

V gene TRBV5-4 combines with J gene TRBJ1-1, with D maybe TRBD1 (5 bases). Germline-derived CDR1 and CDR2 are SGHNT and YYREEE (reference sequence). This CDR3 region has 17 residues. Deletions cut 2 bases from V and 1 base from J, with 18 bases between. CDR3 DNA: TGTGCCAGCAGCTTAGGGTCGGGGGGGGTAGGGAACACTGAAGCTTTCTTT. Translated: CASSLGSGGVGNTEAFF.

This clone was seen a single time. CDR3 in DNA: TGTGCCGGGGGGTCGACAGAGCACTATGGCTACACCTTC. Residues: CAGGSTEHYGYTF. J is TRBJ1-2 and V is TRBV5-4, with TRBD1 as a possible D gene (5 bases). Germline CDR1 is SGHNT and CDR2 is YYREEE (reference sequence). Deletions cut 10 bases from V and 3 bases from J, with 16 bases between. This CDR3 region has 13 residues. The variable domain in full, with the rest retrieved from reference TRBV5-4 and TRBJ1-2, is ETGVTQSPTHLIKTRGQQVTLRCSSQSGHNTVSWYQQALGQGPQFIFQYYREEENGRGNFPPRFSGLQFPNYSSELNVNALELDDSALYLCAGGSTEHYGYTFGSGTRLTVV.